This T cell receptor beta chain was recovered during a study of blood T cell repertoires in COVID-19. This table comes from immunoSEQ multiplex PCR, and its TCRdb copy is limited to in-frame clones, with some not included. The sample gives tens of thousands of clones, 78% of which show up once; approximately 15% is in the top ten. This clone was seen many times. The V end lost 5 bases, the J end lost 2 bases, and 9 bases lay between the germline ends. CDR1 and CDR2 (germline): SQVTM, ANQGSEA. The CDR3 extends over 12 amino acids. The receptor's source is a human donor in a cohort sampled during active COVID-19. What was sequenced was peripheral blood. The chain uses TRBV29-1 and TRBJ1-1, with D possibly matching TRBD1 (5 bases). The CDR3 sequence: CSVYDSNTEAFF. The CDR3 DNA is TGCAGCGTTTATGACAGCAACACTGAAGCTTTCTTT.